A selection of T cell receptor beta chains follows, all from one sample in a study of monozygotic twins with inflammatory bowel disease. TCRdb reprocessed the 5' RACE reads and keeps a single row for each CDR3 protein, giving no DNA. Its clone listing holds approximately 330,000 distinct CDR3 sequences. Sequenced material: blood. These receptors originate from a human donor with ulcerative colitis or Crohn's disease, or a healthy co-twin of an affected twin (not recorded which). CDR3s include the opening cysteine and the closing phenylalanine or tryptophan.

>TRBJ1-2|TRBV5-1
CASSERGQGTNLDGYTF
>TRBJ2-7|TRBV7-6
CASSLGTSAHYEQYF
>TRBJ2-7|TRBV3-1
CASSLWERYEQYF
>TRBJ1-2|TRBV20-1
CSAQVQGASNYGYTF
>TRBJ2-7|TRBV5-1
CASSLAPTGNTYEQYF
>TRBJ2-3|TRBV20-1
CSARGSLTDTQYF
>TRBJ2-3|TRBV12-3/TRBV12-4
CASSLGRVLYF
>TRBJ1-5|TRBV12-3/TRBV12-4
CASSLQGASNQPQHF
>TRBJ2-7|TRBV29-1
CSVARDRSSYEQYF
>TRBJ2-7|TRBV11-2
CASSSPRDRGRQYF
>TRBJ2-1|TRBV2
CASSGESGFGNEQFF
>TRBJ1-1|TRBV20-1
CSATGQLNTEAFF
>TRBJ2-7|TRBV5-1
CASSLGTGGPYEQYF
>TRBJ2-1|TRBV7-3
CASSSITLAGGPGNEQFF
>TRBJ1-1|TRBV19
CASRRGWNTEAFF
>TRBJ2-1|TRBV19
CASSPVPGGSYNEQFF
>TRBJ2-7|TRBV28
CASHSRFYEQYF
>TRBJ1-5|TRBV10-3
CAIREQGKPQHF
>TRBJ1-2|TRBV29-1
CGVEDSNYGYTF
>TRBJ2-7|TRBV4-1
CASSQDRVSGGPRSYEQYF